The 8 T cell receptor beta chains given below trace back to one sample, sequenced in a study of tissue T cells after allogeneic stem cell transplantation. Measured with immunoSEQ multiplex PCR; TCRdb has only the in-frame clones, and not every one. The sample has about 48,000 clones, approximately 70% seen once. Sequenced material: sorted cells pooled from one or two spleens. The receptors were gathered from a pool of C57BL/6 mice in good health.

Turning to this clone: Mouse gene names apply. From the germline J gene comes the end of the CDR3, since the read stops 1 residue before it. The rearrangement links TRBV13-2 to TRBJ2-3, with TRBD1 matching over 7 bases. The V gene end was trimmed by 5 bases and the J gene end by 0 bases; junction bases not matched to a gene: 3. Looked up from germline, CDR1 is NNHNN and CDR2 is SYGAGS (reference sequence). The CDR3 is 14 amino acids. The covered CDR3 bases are TGTGCCAGCGGGGACAGGACTAGTGCAGAAACGCTGTAT. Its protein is CASGDRTSAETLY. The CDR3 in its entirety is CASGDRTSAETLYF.

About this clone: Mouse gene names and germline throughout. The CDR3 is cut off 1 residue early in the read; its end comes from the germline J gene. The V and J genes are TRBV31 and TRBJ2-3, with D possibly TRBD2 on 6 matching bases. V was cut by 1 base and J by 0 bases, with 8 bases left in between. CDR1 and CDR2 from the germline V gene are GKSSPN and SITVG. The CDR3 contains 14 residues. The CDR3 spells CAWSPTGSAETLYF. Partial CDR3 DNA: TGTGCCTGGAGTCCGACTGGTAGTGCAGAAACGCTGTAT.

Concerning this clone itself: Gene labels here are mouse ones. CDR3 bases read: TGTGCCAGCAGTATATACAGCACAGAAGTCTTC. Encoded protein: CASSIYSTEVF. The whole CDR3 is CASSIYSTEVFF. The chain has TRBV19 and TRBJ1-1; the D is unclear. The read ends 1 residue shy of where the CDR3 ends; the end is completed using the germline J gene. Germline assignment: CDR1 FNHDT and CDR2 SITEND (reference sequence). There are 12 residues in the CDR3. Trimming left V 1 base short and J 4 bases short, with 5 bases between.

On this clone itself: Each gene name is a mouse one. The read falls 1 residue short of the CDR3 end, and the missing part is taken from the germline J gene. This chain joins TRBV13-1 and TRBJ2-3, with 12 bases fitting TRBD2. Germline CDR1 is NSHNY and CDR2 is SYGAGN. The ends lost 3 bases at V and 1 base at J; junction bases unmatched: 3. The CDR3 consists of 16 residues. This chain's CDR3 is CASSGLGGRGAETLYF. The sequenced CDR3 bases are TGTGCCAGCAGTGGACTGGGGGGGCGCGGTGCAGAAACGCTGTAT.

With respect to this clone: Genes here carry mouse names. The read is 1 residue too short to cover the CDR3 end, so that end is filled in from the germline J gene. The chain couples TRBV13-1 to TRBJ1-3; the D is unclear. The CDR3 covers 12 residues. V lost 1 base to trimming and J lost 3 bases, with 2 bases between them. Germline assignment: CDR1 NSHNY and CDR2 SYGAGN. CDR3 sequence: CASSDHGNTLYF. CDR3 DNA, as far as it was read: TGTGCCAGCAGTGATCATGGAAATACGCTCTAT.

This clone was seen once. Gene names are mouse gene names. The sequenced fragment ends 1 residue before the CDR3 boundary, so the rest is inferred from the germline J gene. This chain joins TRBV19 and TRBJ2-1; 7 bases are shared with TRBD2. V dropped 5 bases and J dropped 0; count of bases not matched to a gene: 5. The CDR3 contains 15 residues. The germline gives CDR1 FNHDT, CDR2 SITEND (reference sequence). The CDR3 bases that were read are TGTGCCAGCAGGTCACTGGGGAATAACTATGCTGAGCAGTTC. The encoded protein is CASRSLGNNYAEQF. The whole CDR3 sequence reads CASRSLGNNYAEQFF.

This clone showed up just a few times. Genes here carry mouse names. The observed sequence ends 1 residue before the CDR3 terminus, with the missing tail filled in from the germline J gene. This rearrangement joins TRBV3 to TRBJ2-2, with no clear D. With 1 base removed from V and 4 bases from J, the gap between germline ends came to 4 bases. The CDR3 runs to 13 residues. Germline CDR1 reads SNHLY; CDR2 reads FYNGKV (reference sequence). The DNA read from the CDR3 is TGTGCCAGCAGCTTAGAGGGCACCGGGCAGCTCTAC. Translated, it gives CASSLEGTGQLY. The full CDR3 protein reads CASSLEGTGQLYF.

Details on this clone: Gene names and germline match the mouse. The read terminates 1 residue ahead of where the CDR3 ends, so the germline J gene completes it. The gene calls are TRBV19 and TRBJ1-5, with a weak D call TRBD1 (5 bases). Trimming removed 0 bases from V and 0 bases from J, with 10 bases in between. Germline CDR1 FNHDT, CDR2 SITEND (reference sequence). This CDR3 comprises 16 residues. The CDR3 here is CASSIGGGNNNQAPLF. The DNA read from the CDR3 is TGTGCCAGCAGTATAGGGGGGGGAAATAACAACCAGGCTCCGCTT.